The present entry profiles one T cell receptor (beta chain) with its context. Its antigen is undetermined. It was with a sample-barcoded 5' primer and a J-beta primer mix that a second PCR of roughly 7 to 12 cycles was run. At least 2.5 million CDR3-containing paired-end reads were obtained per sample. TCRdb processed the 5' RACE reads anew with MiXCR; each CDR3 protein has one entry. The sample consists of about 400,000 distinct CDR3 sequences, roughly half of them appearing once. The germline gives CDR1 SGHRS, CDR2 YFSETQ. This CDR3 is 17 amino acids long. The V and J ends lost 0 bases and 0 bases respectively, with 13 bases between them. Isolation recovered at least 7 million PBMCs from every sample. The data are from a study of blood T cells in healthy people across ages. Overall study findings and caveats: The long-lived group displayed more naive CD4+ cells, plus higher diversity, than the aged donors did.

This receptor was taken from a man aged 60 to 75 in good health. The sequenced material came from blood. The chain employs TRBV5-1 and TRBJ2-1, with D possibly being TRBD1 (5 bases). As DNA, the CDR3 is TGCGCCAGCAGCTTGGTTGGGGCGGTTAACTCCTACAATGAGCAGTTCTTC. This codes for CASSLVGAVNSYNEQFF.